This TCR beta chain was sequenced in a study of blood T cell repertoires in COVID-19. Study at large: There were acute and convalescent COVID-19 samples, and they came from the United States, Italy and Spain. The analysed material was cDNA or gDNA that came from T cells, B-cell-depleted T cells, or PBMCs.

CDR1 is LGHDT and CDR2 is YNNKEL in the germline V gene (reference sequence). The CDR3 has 16 amino acids. The V gene lost 1 base and the J gene lost 1 base, with 12 bases spanning the gap. Seattle cases were enrolled at active infection and followed longitudinally. As originally analysed: Reference gene primer amplification gave estimated nucleated cell counts. Method: immunoSEQ multiplex PCR; TCRdb's copy keeps in-frame clones and lacks some. The DNA was the basis for D and trimming; V, J and clone size are from that table. The sample has about 82,000 clones; roughly 78% are singletons. The sequenced sample consisted of peripheral blood. This TCR came from a man between 60 and 75 years old with COVID-19, enrolled during active disease. V and J are TRBV3-1 (or the pseudogene TRBV3-2) and TRBJ2-3; D not certain. The CDR3 DNA is TGTGCCAGCAGCCAAGGACCTTTTCTAGGCACAGATACGCAGTATTTT. Amino acid sequence: CASSQGPFLGTDTQYF.